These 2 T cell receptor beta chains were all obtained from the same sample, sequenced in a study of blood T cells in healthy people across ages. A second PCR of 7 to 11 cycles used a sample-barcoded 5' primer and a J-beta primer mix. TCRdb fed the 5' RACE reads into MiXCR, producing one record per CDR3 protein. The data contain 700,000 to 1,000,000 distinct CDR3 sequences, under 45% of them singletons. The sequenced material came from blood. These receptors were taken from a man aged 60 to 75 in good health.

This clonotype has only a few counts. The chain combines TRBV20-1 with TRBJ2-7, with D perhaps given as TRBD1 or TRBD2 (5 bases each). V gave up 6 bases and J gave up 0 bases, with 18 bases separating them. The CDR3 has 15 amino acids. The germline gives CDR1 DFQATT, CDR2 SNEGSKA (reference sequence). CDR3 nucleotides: TGCAGTGCCAGTGATTTCGGGACGGCCTCCTACGAGCAGTACTTC. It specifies CSASDFGTASYEQYF.

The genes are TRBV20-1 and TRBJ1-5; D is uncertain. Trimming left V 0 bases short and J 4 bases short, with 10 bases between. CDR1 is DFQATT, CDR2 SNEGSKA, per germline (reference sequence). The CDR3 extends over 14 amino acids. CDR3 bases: TGCAGTGCTAGAGATTGGACTGAGAATCAGCCCCAGCATTTT. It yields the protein CSARDWTENQPQHF.